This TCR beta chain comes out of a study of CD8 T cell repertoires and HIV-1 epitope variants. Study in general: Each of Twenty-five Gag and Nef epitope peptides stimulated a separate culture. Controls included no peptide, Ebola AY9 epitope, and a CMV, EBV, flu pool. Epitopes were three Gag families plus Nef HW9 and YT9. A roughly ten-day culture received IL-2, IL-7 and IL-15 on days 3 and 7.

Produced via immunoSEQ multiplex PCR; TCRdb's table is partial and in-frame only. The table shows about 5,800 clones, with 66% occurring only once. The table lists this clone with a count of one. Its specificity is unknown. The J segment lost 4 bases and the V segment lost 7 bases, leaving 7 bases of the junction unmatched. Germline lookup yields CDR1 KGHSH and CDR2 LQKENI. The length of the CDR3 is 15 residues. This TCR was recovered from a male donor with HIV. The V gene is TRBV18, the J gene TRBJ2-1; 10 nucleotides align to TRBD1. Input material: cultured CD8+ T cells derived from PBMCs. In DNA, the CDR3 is TGTGCCAGCTTATCGGGACAGGGGAATTACAATGAGCAGTTCTTC. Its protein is CASLSGQGNYNEQFF.